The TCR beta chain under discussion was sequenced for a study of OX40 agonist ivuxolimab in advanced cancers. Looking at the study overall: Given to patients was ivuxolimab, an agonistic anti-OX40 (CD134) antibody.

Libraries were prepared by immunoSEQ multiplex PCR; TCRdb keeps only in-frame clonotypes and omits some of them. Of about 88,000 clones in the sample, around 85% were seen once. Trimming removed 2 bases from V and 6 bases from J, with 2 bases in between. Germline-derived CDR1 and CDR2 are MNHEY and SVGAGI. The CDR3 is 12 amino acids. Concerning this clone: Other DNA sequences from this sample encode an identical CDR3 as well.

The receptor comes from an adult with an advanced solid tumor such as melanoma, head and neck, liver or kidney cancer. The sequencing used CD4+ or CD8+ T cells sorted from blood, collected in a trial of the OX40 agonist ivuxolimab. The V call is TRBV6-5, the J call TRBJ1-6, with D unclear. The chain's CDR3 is CASSYINSPLHF. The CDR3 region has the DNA TGTGCCAGCAGTTACATTAATTCACCCCTCCACTTT.